This T cell receptor beta chain was obtained from a study of spatial heterogeneity in lung cancer. Study as a whole: Consistent detection of more beta-chain than alpha-chain sequences was observed. As counted in raw reads, each unique TCR and UMI combination appeared more than ten times on average.

This clonotype was seen many times. Its antigen is unknown. Study-wide results and caveats: Tumor mutation counts were tracked by expanded intratumoral alpha and beta TCR counts.

TCR cDNA molecules each carried a unique molecular identifier. TCRdb re-called the 5' RACE reads with MiXCR, one entry per CDR3 protein. The sample shows roughly 10,000 distinct CDR3 sequences, approximately 7.9% of them seen only once. Documented time point: sample taken at primary tumor resection. Whole RNA from tumor, nontumor lung or frozen PBMC was sequenced unsorted. The CDR3 extends over 15 amino acids. V lost 4 bases to trimming and J lost 4 bases; unmatched junction nucleotides: 7. Looked up from germline, CDR1 is SGHTA and CDR2 is FQGNSA. The sample in question was lung tumor tissue, obtained at surgery. This sequence originates from a female donor with early-stage non-small cell lung cancer. The V and J genes are TRBV7-2 and TRBJ2-3; 8 positions agree with TRBD1. The CDR3 sequence: CASSYDRGAADTQYF. CDR3 bases: TGTGCCAGCAGCTACGACAGGGGTGCGGCAGATACGCAGTATTTT. Supplemented by reference TRBV7-2 and TRBJ2-3, the full variable domain reads GAGVSQSPSNKVTEKGKDVELRCDPISGHTALYWYRQSLGQGLEFLIYFQGNSAPDKSGLPSDRFSAERTGGSVSTLTIQRTQQEDSAVYLCASSYDRGAADTQYFGPGTRLTVL.